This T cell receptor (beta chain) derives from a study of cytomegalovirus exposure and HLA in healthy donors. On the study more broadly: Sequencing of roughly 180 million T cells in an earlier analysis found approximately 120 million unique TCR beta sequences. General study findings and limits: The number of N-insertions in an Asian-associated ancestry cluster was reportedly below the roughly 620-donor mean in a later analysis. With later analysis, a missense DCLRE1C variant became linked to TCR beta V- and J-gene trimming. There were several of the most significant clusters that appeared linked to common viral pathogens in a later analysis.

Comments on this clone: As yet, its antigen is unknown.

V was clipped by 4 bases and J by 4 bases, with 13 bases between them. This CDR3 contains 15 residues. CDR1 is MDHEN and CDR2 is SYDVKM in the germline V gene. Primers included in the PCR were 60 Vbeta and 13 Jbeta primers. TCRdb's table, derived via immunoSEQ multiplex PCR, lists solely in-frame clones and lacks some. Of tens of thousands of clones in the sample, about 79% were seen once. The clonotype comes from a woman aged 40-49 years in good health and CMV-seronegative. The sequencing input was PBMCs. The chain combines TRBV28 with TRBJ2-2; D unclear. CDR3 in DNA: TGTGCCAGCAGTTCTGACACCGCGAGCACCGGGGAGCTGTTTTTT. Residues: CASSSDTASTGELFF.